The entry below gives a single T cell receptor beta chain sequence along with its context. What it binds is not known. Naive CD8 cells comprised CD45RO-negative, CCR7-positively selected cells, excluding terminally differentiated effector memory CD45RA+ cells. The sample comes from a study of shared clonotypes between healthy human individuals. General observations from the study: With a few donors compared, about 5% of naive CD4 clonotypes were shared. Few donors limited the genetic and exposure-history diversity represented.

Method: immunoSEQ multiplex PCR; TCRdb's copy keeps in-frame clones and lacks some. The data hold around 2,000,000 clones, with 85% to 95% observed a single time. The receptor comes from a young man in good health. Some clones in this sample may be carry-over from other donors' samples. The sample was naive CD8+ T cells from PBMCs.

CDR3 residues: CASSLGHWSSYEQYF. The CDR3 nucleotides are TGTGCCAGCAGCTTAGGCCACTGGAGCTCCTACGAGCAGTACTTC. V usage is TRBV7-8 and J usage is TRBJ2-7; no clear D gene. The length of the CDR3 is 15 residues. V was trimmed by 1 base and J by 0 bases, leaving 10 bases between them. CDR1 and CDR2 (germline): SGHVS, FQNEAQ.